The 11 T cell receptor beta chains listed next were all sequenced from one sample in a study of patients and donors after allogeneic stem cell transplantation. TCRdb passed the RT-PCR reads through MiXCR, listing each CDR3 protein once. Of more than 850,000 distinct CDR3 sequences in the sample, roughly 17% were seen once. Material for sequencing was blood, either unsorted or a sorted T cell fraction (not recorded which). These receptors came from a human donor who was either an allogeneic HSCT recipient or a stem cell or donor lymphocyte infusion donor (not recorded which). It is not recorded whose cells these are; they may come from a transplant donor.

CDR3 protein: CASSSLLYTGELFF. CDR3 nucleotides: TGTGCCAGCAGCTCACTTTTGTACACCGGGGAGCTGTTTTTT. The J gene is TRBJ2-2, the V gene TRBV7-2; the D is unclear. CDR3 length equals 14 residues. Germline V gene lookup returns CDR1 SGHTA and CDR2 FQGNSA. The germline V and J ends were trimmed by 4 bases and 3 bases, with 9 bases remaining between them. The full variable domain, in which reference TRBV7-2 and TRBJ2-2 provide the parts outside the CDR3, is GAGVSQSPSNKVTEKGKDVELRCDPISGHTALYWYRQSLGQGLEFLIYFQGNSAPDKSGLPSDRFSAERTGGSVSTLTIQRTQQEDSAVYLCASSSLLYTGELFFGEGSRLTVL.

This clonotype showed up just a few times. The chain combines TRBV11-2 with TRBJ2-7; 8 bases are shared with TRBD1. The CDR3 has 14 residues. Trimming removed 5 bases from V and 3 bases from J; junction bases left unmatched: 6. Germline CDR1 SGHAT, CDR2 FQNNGV. CDR3: CASSEQGVYYEQYF. CDR3 nucleotide sequence: TGTGCCAGCAGCGAACAGGGGGTATACTACGAGCAGTACTTC.

The chain employs TRBV5-6 and TRBJ2-7, with a weak D call TRBD1 (6 bases). V shed 0 bases and J shed 6 bases, with 19 bases lying between them. Germline V gene sequence: CDR1 SGHDT, CDR2 YYEEEE. The CDR3 covers 16 residues. The DNA of the CDR3 is TGTGCCAGCAGCTTGGGACAGGTCAACGTTCGGTTCGAGCAGTACTTC. Its translation: CASSLGQVNVRFEQYF. The full variable domain, rest sourced from reference TRBV5-6 and TRBJ2-7, is DAGVTQSPTHLIKTRGQQVTLRCSPKSGHDTVSWYQQALGQGPQFIFQYYEEEERQRGNFPDRFSGHQFPNYSSELNVNALLLGDSALYLCASSLGQVNVRFEQYFGPGTRLTVT.

The chain combines TRBV12-3 or TRBV12-4 with TRBJ1-5, with TRBD1 as a possible D gene (6 bases). The CDR3 runs 13 residues. The germline V and J ends were trimmed by 7 bases and 11 bases, with 18 bases remaining between them. CDR3 loop: CASTRGLRGSQHF. DNA for the CDR3: TGTGCCAGCACCAGGGGCCTTAGGGGGTCCCAGCATTTT.

The V gene is TRBV12-5, the J gene TRBJ2-3; D gene uncertain. V was cut by 3 bases and J by 0 bases, with 16 bases left in between. This CDR3 spans 17 amino acids. Germline V gene lookup returns CDR1 LGHNT and CDR2 FRNRAP. Written as DNA, the CDR3 is TGTGCTAGTGGTTTCCCCCCCGAGGTGAGGAGCACAGATACGCAGTATTTT. Translating it yields CASGFPPEVRSTDTQYF.

The table lists this clonotype with a few counts. This chain uses TRBV4-1 with TRBJ2-7, with D uncertain. Trimming pared 1 base from V and 0 bases from J, leaving 13 bases between. The CDR3 length is 16 residues. CDR1 is MGHRA and CDR2 is YSYEKL in the germline V gene. The CDR3 is CASSQVFSQSSYEQYF. CDR3 sequence (DNA): TGCGCCAGCAGCCAAGTCTTCTCACAGAGCTCCTACGAGCAGTACTTC.

This clonotype has a handful of counts. The chain has TRBV4-2 and TRBJ2-1; 10 bases match TRBD2. Trimming took 7 bases from V and 4 from J; bases not matched to a gene: 13. CDR1 LGHNA and CDR2 YNFKEQ come from the germline V gene. There are 17 residues in the CDR3. The DNA of the CDR3 is TGTGCCAGCACCGGAGGGATTCTAGCGGGGGATTACAATGAGCAGTTCTTC. Protein product: CASTGGILAGDYNEQFF.

The chain uses TRBV7-3 and TRBJ2-2, with D possibly being TRBD1 or TRBD2 (5 bases each). The CDR3 has 15 residues. Germline lookup yields CDR1 SGHTA and CDR2 FQGTGA. V lost 4 bases to trimming and J lost 1 base, with 10 bases between them. In DNA, the CDR3 is TGTGCCAGCAGCTCACGGGACGGGAACACCGGGGAGCTGTTTTTT. This gives the protein CASSSRDGNTGELFF.

The chain employs TRBV24-1 and TRBJ2-2, with D perhaps TRBD1 (5 bases). V lost 0 bases and J lost 8, with 12 bases in between. Germline V gene data show CDR1 as KGHDR and CDR2 as SFDVKD. The CDR3 has 15 amino acids. The CDR3, as DNA: TGTGCCACCAGTGATTTGCCCCAGGGCGTAGGGGAGCTGTTTTTT. As protein: CATSDLPQGVGELFF.

The chain is built from TRBV18 and TRBJ1-6; D not resolved. Trimming removed 5 bases from V and 9 bases from J, with 14 bases in between. CDR1 is KGHSH, CDR2 LQKENI, per germline. CDR3 length: 14 amino acids. The CDR3 reads CASSSSQSGSPLHF. In nucleotides, the CDR3 is TGTGCCAGCTCATCTTCGCAGTCGGGTTCACCCCTCCACTTT.

This rearrangement joins TRBV6-2 or TRBV6-3 to TRBJ2-1; D ambiguous. CDR3 length: 13 residues. Germline loops: CDR1 MNHEY, CDR2 SVGEGT. V lost 1 base and J lost 8, with 9 bases in between. The chain's CDR3 is CASSYFPGDEQFF. The CDR3, as DNA: TGTGCCAGCAGTTACTTTCCAGGAGATGAGCAGTTCTTC.